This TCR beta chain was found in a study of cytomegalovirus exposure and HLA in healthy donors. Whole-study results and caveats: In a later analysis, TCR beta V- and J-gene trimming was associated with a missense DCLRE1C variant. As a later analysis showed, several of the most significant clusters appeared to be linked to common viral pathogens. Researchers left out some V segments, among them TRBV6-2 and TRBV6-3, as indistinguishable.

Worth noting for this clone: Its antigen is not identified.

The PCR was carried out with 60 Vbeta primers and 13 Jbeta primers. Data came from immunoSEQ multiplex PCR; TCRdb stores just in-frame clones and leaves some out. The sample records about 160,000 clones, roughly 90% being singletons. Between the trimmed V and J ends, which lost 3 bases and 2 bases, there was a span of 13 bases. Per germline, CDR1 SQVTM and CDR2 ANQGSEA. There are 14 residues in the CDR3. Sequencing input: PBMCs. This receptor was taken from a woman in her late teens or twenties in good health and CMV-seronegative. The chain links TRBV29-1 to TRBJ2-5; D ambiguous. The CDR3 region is CSVDYSTHQETQYF. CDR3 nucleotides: TGCAGCGTTGATTACAGCACCCATCAAGAGACCCAGTACTTC.